Described below is a single T cell receptor (beta chain) sequence and its context. As yet, its antigen is unknown. The method was immunoSEQ multiplex PCR; TCRdb's version includes in-frame clones alone and lacks a portion of them. The profile shows some 8,400 clones, under 85% of them singletons. The source of the sample is a study of tumor-infiltrating lymphocytes in localized non-small cell lung cancer. Study-wide points: Available tissue quantity limited TCR sequencing to a patient subset.

Looked up from germline, CDR1 is SGHTA and CDR2 is FQGNSA. This CDR3 has 13 amino acids. The rearrangement links TRBV7-2 to TRBJ2-5; no clear D. The closer fit of TRBJ2-7 to the DNA end suggests the J call may be wrong. The sequence was obtained from a human donor with non-small cell lung cancer. Sequencing was carried out using lung tumor tissue. DNA of the CDR3: TGTGCCAGCAGCCCCACGGGCCCGGCCGAGCAGTACTTC. Amino acids: CASSPTGPAEQYF.